Below, 24 T cell receptor beta chains from the same sample are listed, as sequenced in a study of blood T cells in healthy people across ages. For the second PCR, which ran for 7 to 11 cycles, a sample-barcoded 5' primer and a J-beta primer mix were used. TCRdb analysed the 5' RACE reads with MiXCR anew, one entry per CDR3 protein. This table has approximately 900,000 distinct CDR3 sequences, around 48% appearing once. The sequenced sample was blood. These receptors came from a man aged 30-40 years in good health.

The chain combines TRBV20-1 with TRBJ2-6; D uncertain. The CDR3 runs 15 residues. The V end was cut by 3 bases, the J end by 2 bases, with 11 bases between. CDR1 is DFQATT and CDR2 is SNEGSKA in the germline V gene (reference sequence). The DNA for the CDR3 is TGCAGTGCTAGCATCTGGGAAACTGGGGCCAACGTCCTGACTTTC. Its protein product is CSASIWETGANVLTF.

This chain links TRBV4-1 with TRBJ1-1; D uncertain. V lost 0 bases and J 7 bases, leaving 12 bases between the germline ends. The germline gives CDR1 MGHRA, CDR2 YSYEKL. The CDR3 runs to 14 residues. CDR3: CASSQEGGWGEAFF. CDR3 nucleotide sequence: TGCGCCAGCAGCCAAGAAGGCGGGTGGGGTGAAGCTTTCTTT.

V is TRBV9 and J is TRBJ2-5; 10 bases match TRBD1. The DNA end is more similar to TRBJ2-7, so the J call may be wrong. The CDR3 covers 15 residues. Germline V CDR1 and CDR2: SGDLS, YYNGEE. This chain's CDR3 is CASSASGTGVYEQYF. Here the CDR3 DNA reads TGTGCCAGCAGCGCTTCCGGGACAGGGGTCTACGAGCAGTACTTC.

The CDR3 region is CASSLQGLGLIADTQYF. DNA for the CDR3: TGTGCCAGCAGCCTACAGGGATTGGGCCTAATAGCGGATACGCAGTATTTT. The rearrangement uses TRBV11-1 and TRBJ2-3, with D possibly matching TRBD1 (6 bases). V dropped 5 bases and J dropped 6 bases, with 24 bases sitting between them. Per the germline V gene, CDR1 is SGHAT and CDR2 is FQDESV (reference sequence). This CDR3 has 17 residues.

This clonotype has just a few counts. The chain joins TRBV20-1 to TRBJ1-1; 9 bases agree with TRBD1. Unmatched junction bases numbered 13, after V lost 5 bases and J lost 6 bases. From germline, CDR1 is DFQATT and CDR2 SNEGSKA (reference sequence). This CDR3 has 15 residues. The CDR3 nucleotides read TGCAGTGCTGATACATACGAGACAGGGGGATCTGAAGCTTTCTTT. It yields the protein CSADTYETGGSEAFF.

A single count supports this clonotype. This sequence joins TRBV27 and TRBJ2-3; tentatively, D is TRBD2 (6 bases). V lost 5 bases to trimming and J lost 2 bases, with 14 bases between them. This CDR3 comprises 15 residues. Germline V gene data show CDR1 as MNHEY and CDR2 as SMNVEV (reference sequence). The CDR3 sequence is CASSTWDLATDTQYF. For the CDR3, the DNA is TGTGCCAGCAGTACTTGGGACTTAGCCACAGATACGCAGTATTTT.

J is TRBJ2-5 and V is TRBV7-9; 8 nucleotides agree with TRBD1. V was pared by 6 bases and J by 1 base, with 13 bases of the junction left unmatched. Germline CDR1 is SEHNR and CDR2 is FQNEAQ (reference sequence). CDR3 length: 17 amino acids. In nucleotides, the CDR3 is TGTGCCAGCAGTCTTACCAACCTGCAGGGGGCCCAAGAGACCCAGTACTTC. It codes for CASSLTNLQGAQETQYF.

The chain recombines TRBV20-1 with TRBJ1-6; no definite D call. CDR3 length: 13 residues. Trimming took off 0 bases at V and 5 bases at J, with 5 bases between the two ends. Germline lookup yields CDR1 DFQATT and CDR2 SNEGSKA (reference sequence). For the CDR3, the DNA is TGCAGTGCTAGAGAAGCAGATAATTCACCCCTCCACTTT. Its translation: CSAREADNSPLHF.

In its sample, this clonotype was seen a few times. This rearrangement joins TRBV7-9 to TRBJ2-5; 8 bases map to TRBD1. The V segment lost 5 bases and the J segment 3 bases; nucleotides outside the gene matches: 8. Germline assignment: CDR1 SEHNR and CDR2 FQNEAQ (reference sequence). CDR3 length: 15 residues. The CDR3 loop is CASSVLTGVKETQYF. DNA for the CDR3: TGTGCCAGCAGCGTGCTGACAGGGGTGAAAGAGACCCAGTACTTC.

The V call is TRBV10-3, the J call TRBJ2-1, with TRBD2 identical over 8 bases. Germline V lookup: CDR1 ENHRY, CDR2 SYGVKD. After removal of 5 bases from V and 2 bases from J, the junction contained 8 bases not matched to a gene. The CDR3 is made up of 16 amino acids. CDR3 coding DNA: TGTGCCATCAGTTCTCACGGGGGGGCGACCTACAATGAGCAGTTCTTC. Translation gives CAISSHGGATYNEQFF.

The chain joins TRBV30 to TRBJ2-7, with D hard to call. The CDR3 is made up of 11 amino acids. The ends were cut back, 2 bases at V and 3 bases at J, with 5 bases in the middle. Per germline, CDR1 GTSNPN and CDR2 SVGIG (reference sequence). CDR3 coding DNA: TGTGCCTGGAGTAGGGACTACGAGCAGTACTTC. The encoded protein is CAWSRDYEQYF.

This clonotype showed up just a few times. The chain employs TRBV28 and TRBJ2-5; possibly TRBD1 for D (5 bases). The CDR3 is 16 residues long. Germline V lookup: CDR1 MDHEN, CDR2 SYDVKM. Trimming shortened V by 3 bases and J by 2 bases, and 16 bases separated the two germline ends. The CDR3 reads CASSFPDRTVQETQYF. The CDR3 DNA reads as TGTGCCAGCAGTTTTCCCGACAGAACCGTACAAGAGACCCAGTACTTC.

This clonotype has a handful of counts. J is TRBJ1-2 and V is TRBV12-3 or TRBV12-4, with unresolved D. The CDR3 covers 11 residues. The germline V and J ends were trimmed by 3 bases and 8 bases, with 7 bases remaining between them. The CDR3 nucleotides are TGTGCCAGCAGTTTCGTTGGGGGCTACACCTTC. It codes for CASSFVGGYTF.

This clonotype was detected a few times. The chain employs TRBV27 and TRBJ2-1; the D gene is possibly TRBD2 (7 bases). This CDR3 has 15 amino acids. Germline loops: CDR1 MNHEY, CDR2 SMNVEV (reference sequence). Trimming stripped 2 bases from V and 5 bases from J, with 13 bases between. The CDR3 is CASSLTGGVNNEQFF. In DNA, the CDR3 is TGTGCCAGCAGTTTAACGGGGGGCGTAAACAATGAGCAGTTCTTC.

This clonotype turned up a few times. The chain links TRBV5-1 to TRBJ2-1; D could derive from TRBD1 or TRBD2 (6 bases each). Trimming left V 1 base short and J 8 bases short, with 16 bases between. Germline CDR1 and CDR2: SGHRS and YFSETQ. The CDR3 consists of 15 residues. CDR3 sequence: CASSLIVPGAHEQFF. CDR3 DNA: TGCGCCAGCAGCTTGATCGTGCCGGGGGCCCATGAGCAGTTCTTC.

V and J are TRBV5-1 and TRBJ1-1, with a weak D call TRBD1 (5 bases). The CDR3 is 16 residues long. Between the trimmed V and J ends, which lost 4 bases and 5 bases, there was a span of 21 bases. CDR1 is SGHRS, CDR2 YFSETQ, per germline. As DNA, the CDR3 is TGCGCCAGCAGCGCCTCAACCGGGACCGGAGGAACTGAAGCTTTCTTT. Translating gives CASSASTGTGGTEAFF.

In this sample, this clonotype turned up once. This sequence joins TRBV15 and TRBJ2-1; D is perhaps TRBD1 (5 bases). Germline V CDR1 and CDR2: LNHNV, YYDKDF (reference sequence). This CDR3 region has 13 residues. V lost 2 bases, J lost 9 bases, and 11 bases lay in between. The CDR3 loop reads CATSRLGAPEQFF. DNA of the CDR3: TGTGCCACCAGCAGACTAGGGGCGCCTGAGCAGTTCTTC.

This clonotype is a singleton in its sample. The chain carries TRBV3-1 and TRBJ2-2; D assignment may be TRBD1 or TRBD2 (6 bases each). The germline V and J ends were trimmed by 6 bases and 5 bases, with 16 bases remaining between them. The CDR3 consists of 15 residues. The germline V gene has CDR1 LGHDT and CDR2 YNNKEL (reference sequence). The CDR3 nucleotides are TGTGCCAGCAGGGTCGACCCGGGGGCGACCGGGGAGCTGTTTTTT. As protein: CASRVDPGATGELFF.

This clonotype is termed medium-sized. The CDR3 is CSGQLAGYNEQFF. DNA for the CDR3: TGCAGCGGGCAACTAGCGGGGTACAATGAGCAGTTCTTC. The chain is built from TRBV29-1 and TRBJ2-1; 10 bases fit TRBD2. Per germline, CDR1 SQVTM and CDR2 ANQGSEA. CDR3 length: 13 residues. The V segment lost 7 bases and the J segment 4 bases; nucleotides outside the gene matches: 4.

This clonotype was picked up a small number of times. The gene calls are TRBV4-3 and TRBJ2-3, with 8 positions matching TRBD2. The CDR3 runs to 13 residues. V trimming: 2 bases; J trimming: 6 bases; junction bases outside the gene matches: 1. Germline V CDR1 and CDR2: LGHNA, YSLEER. The CDR3 nucleotides are TGCGCCAGCAGCCAATCGGGGGGGGATACGCAGTATTTT. Translating gives CASSQSGGDTQYF.

This chain links TRBV20-1 with TRBJ2-7; D perhaps matches TRBD2 (5 bases). The V gene lost 3 bases and the J gene lost 0 bases, with 12 bases spanning the gap. Per germline, CDR1 DFQATT and CDR2 SNEGSKA (reference sequence). The CDR3 runs to 14 residues. CDR3 in amino acids: CSASGVPHSYEQYF. The CDR3 DNA follows: TGCAGTGCTAGCGGGGTACCCCACTCCTACGAGCAGTACTTC.

The chain has TRBV4-2 and TRBJ2-3; maybe TRBD2 (5 bases). V lost 0 bases to trimming and J lost 7 bases, with 8 bases between them. The CDR3 sequence is 13 residues long. Germline lookup yields CDR1 LGHNA and CDR2 YNFKEQ. The DNA of the CDR3 is TGTGCCAGCAGCCAAGAATCCGGGAATACGCAGTATTTT. Its protein product is CASSQESGNTQYF.

The genes are TRBV29-1 and TRBJ2-3; the D is unclear. Trimming took off 4 bases at V and 6 bases at J, with 5 bases between the two ends. The germline V gene encodes CDR1 SQVTM and CDR2 ANQGSEA. The CDR3 totals 10 residues. CDR3 DNA sequence: TGCAGCGTTGGAGACGATACGCAGTATTTT. This sequence encodes CSVGDDTQYF.

This rearrangement joins TRBV6-2 or TRBV6-3 to TRBJ1-5; D gene uncertain. From germline, CDR1 is MNHEY and CDR2 SVGEGT. The germline V and J ends were trimmed by 2 bases and 3 bases, with 8 bases remaining between them. The CDR3 runs 14 residues. The CDR3 region has the DNA TGTGCCAGCAGTTACGGTAGGAACAATCAGCCCCAGCATTTT. Translation gives CASSYGRNNQPQHF.